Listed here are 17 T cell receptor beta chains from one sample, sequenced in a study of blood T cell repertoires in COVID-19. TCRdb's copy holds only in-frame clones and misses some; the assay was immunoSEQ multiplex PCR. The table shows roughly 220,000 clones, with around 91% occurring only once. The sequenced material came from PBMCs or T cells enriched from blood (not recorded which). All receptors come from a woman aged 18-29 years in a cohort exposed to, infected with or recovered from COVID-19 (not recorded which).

This chain's CDR3 is CASSFPPPMRDEQYF. The CDR3 nucleotides read TGTGCCAGCAGCTTTCCCCCCCCGATGCGGGACGAGCAGTACTTC. The genes are TRBV5-5 and TRBJ2-7, with D possibly matching TRBD2 (5 bases). The germline V and J ends were trimmed by 2 bases and 5 bases, with 17 bases remaining between them. Germline V lookup: CDR1 SGHKS, CDR2 YYEKEE (reference sequence). There are 15 residues in the CDR3.

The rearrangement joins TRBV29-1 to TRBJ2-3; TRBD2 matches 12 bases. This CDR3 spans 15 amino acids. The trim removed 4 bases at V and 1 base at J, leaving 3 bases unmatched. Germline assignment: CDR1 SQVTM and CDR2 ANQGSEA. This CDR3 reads CSVVRLAGGTDTQYF. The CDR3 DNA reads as TGCAGCGTTGTTCGACTAGCGGGGGGCACAGATACGCAGTATTTT.

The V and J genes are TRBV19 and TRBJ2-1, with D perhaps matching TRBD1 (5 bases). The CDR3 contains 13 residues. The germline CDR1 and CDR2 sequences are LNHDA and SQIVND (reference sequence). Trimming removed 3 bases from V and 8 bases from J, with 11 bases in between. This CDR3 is CASSISQGYEQFF. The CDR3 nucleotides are TGTGCCAGTAGTATCAGCCAGGGCTATGAGCAGTTCTTC.

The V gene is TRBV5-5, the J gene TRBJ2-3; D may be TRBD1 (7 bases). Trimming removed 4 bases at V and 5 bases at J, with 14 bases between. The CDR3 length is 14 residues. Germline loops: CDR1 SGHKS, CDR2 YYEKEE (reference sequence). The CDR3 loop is CASSPGGLQDTQYF. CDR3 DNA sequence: TGTGCCAGCAGCCCAGGGGGGCTCCAAGATACGCAGTATTTT. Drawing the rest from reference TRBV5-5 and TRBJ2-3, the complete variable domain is DAGVTQSPTHLIKTRGQQVTLRCSPISGHKSVSWYQQVLGQGPQFIFQYYEKEERGRGNFPDRFSARQFPNYSSELNVNALLLGDSALYLCASSPGGLQDTQYFGPGTRLTVL.

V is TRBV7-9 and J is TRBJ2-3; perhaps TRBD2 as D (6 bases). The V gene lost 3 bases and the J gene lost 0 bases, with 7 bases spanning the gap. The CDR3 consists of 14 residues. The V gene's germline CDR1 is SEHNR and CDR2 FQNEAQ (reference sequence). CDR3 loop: CASSLGTSTDTQYF. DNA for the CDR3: TGTGCCAGCAGCTTGGGGACTAGCACAGATACGCAGTATTTT. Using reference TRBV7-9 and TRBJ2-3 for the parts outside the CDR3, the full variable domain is DTGVSQNPRHKITKRGQNVTFRCDPISEHNRLYWYRQTLGQGPEFLTYFQNEAQLEKSRLLSDRFSAERPKGSFSTLEIQRTEQGDSAMYLCASSLGTSTDTQYFGPGTRLTVL.

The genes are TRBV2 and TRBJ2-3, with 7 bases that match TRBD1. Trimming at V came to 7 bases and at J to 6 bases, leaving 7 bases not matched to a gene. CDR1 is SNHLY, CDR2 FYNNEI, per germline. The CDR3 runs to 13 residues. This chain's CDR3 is CASNRRTGDTQYF. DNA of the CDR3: TGTGCCAGCAATCGGCGGACAGGCGATACGCAGTATTTT.

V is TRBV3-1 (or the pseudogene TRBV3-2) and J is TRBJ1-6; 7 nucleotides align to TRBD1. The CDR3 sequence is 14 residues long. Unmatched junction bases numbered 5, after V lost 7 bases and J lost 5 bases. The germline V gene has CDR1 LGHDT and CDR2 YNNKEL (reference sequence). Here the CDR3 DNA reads TGTGCCAGCAAACCCGGGACAGATAATTCACCCCTCCACTTT. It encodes CASKPGTDNSPLHF.

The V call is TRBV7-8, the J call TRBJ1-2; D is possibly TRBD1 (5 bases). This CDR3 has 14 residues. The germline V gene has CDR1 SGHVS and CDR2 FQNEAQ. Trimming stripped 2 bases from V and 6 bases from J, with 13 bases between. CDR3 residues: CASSLIPGEHGYTF. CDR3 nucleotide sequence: TGTGCCAGCAGCTTAATCCCGGGGGAGCATGGCTACACCTTC.

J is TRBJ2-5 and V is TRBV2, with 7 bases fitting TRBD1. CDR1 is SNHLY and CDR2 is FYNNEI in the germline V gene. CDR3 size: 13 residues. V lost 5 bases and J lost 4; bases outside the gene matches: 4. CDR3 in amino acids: CASSSTGAETQYF. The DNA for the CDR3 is TGTGCCAGCAGTTCTACAGGGGCAGAGACCCAGTACTTC.

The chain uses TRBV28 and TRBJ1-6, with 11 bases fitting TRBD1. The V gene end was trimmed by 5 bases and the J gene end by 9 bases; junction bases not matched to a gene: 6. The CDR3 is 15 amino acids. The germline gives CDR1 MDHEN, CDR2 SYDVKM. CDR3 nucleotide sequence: TGTGCCAGCAGTAGCCCGGGACAGGGGGTTTCACCCCTCCACTTT. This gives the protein CASSSPGQGVSPLHF.

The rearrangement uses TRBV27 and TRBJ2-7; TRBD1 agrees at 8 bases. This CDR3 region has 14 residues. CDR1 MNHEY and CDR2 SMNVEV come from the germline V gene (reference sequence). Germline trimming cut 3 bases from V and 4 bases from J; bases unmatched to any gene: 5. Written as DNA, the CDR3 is TGTGCCAGCAGTTTCATCGGACAGGGTTACGAGCAGTACTTC. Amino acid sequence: CASSFIGQGYEQYF.

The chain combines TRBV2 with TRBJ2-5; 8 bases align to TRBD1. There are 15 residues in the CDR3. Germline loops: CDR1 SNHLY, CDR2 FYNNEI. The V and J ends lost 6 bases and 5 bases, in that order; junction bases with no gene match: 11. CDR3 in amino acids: CASRVQGAPDETQYF. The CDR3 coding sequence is TGTGCCAGCAGAGTGCAGGGGGCGCCGGATGAGACCCAGTACTTC.

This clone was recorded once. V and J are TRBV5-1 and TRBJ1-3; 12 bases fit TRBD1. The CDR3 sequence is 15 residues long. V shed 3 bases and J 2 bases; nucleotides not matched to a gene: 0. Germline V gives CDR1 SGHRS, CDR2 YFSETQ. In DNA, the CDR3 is TGCGCCAGCAGCTGGGACAGGGGGCCTGGAAACACCATATATTTT. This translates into CASSWDRGPGNTIYF.

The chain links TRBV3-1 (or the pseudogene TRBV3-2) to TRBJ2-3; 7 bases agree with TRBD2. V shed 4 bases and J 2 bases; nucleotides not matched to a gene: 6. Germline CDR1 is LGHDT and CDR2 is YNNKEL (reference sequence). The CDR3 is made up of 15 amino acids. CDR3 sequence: CASSRNSGNTDTQYF. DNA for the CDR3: TGTGCCAGCAGCCGGAACAGCGGGAACACAGATACGCAGTATTTT.

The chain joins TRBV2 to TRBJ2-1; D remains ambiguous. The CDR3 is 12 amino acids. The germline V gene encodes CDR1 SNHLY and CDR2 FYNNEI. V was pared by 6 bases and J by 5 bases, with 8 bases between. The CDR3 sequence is CASRPLNNEQFF. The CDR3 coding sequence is TGTGCCAGCAGACCTCTAAACAATGAGCAGTTCTTC.

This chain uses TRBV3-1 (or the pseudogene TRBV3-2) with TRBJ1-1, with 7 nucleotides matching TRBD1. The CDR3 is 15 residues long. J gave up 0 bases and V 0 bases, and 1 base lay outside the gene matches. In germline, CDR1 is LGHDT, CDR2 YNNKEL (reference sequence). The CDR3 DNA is TGTGCCAGCAGCCAAGAAGGGACAGTGAACACTGAAGCTTTCTTT. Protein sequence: CASSQEGTVNTEAFF.

CDR3 nucleotide sequence: TGTGCCGCGGGGGAGGGGGACCGGTTACCCCTCCACTTT. Amino acid sequence: CAAGEGDRLPLHF. V and J are TRBV13 and TRBJ1-6, with a tentative D call TRBD1 (6 bases). The length of the CDR3 is 13 residues. CDR1 is PRHDT, CDR2 FYEKMQ, per germline (reference sequence). Trimming took off 11 bases at V and 12 bases at J, with 20 bases between the two ends.